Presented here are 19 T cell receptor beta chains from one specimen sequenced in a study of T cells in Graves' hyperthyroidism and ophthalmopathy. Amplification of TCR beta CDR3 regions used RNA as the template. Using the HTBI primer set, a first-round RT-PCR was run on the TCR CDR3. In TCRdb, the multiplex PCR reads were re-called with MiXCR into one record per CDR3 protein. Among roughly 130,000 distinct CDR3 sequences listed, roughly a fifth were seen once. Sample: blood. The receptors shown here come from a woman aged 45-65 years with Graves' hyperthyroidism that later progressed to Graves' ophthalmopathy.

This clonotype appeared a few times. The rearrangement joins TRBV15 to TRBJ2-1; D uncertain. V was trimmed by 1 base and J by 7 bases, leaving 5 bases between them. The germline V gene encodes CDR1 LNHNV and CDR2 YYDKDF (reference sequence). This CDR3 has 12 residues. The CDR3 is CATSRVGNEQFF. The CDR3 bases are TGTGCCACCAGCAGAGTAGGGAATGAGCAGTTCTTC.

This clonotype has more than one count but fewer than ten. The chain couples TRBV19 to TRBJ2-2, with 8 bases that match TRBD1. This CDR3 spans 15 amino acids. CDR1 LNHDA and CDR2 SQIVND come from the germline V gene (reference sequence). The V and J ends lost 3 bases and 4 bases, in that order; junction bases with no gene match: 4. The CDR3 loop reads CASSMGTGTTGELFF. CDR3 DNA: TGTGCCAGTAGTATGGGGACAGGAACCACCGGGGAGCTGTTTTTT.

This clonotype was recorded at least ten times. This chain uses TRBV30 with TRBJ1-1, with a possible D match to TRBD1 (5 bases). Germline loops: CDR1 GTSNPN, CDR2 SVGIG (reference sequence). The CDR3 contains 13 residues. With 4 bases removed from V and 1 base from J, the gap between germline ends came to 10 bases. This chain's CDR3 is CAWMNGQNTEAFF. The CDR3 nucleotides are TGTGCCTGGATGAACGGACAGAACACTGAAGCTTTCTTT. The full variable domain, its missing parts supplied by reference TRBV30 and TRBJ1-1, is SQTIHQWPATLVQPVGSPLSLECTVEGTSNPNLYWYRQAAGRGLQLLFYSVGIGQISSEVPQNLSASRPQDRQFILSSKKLLLSDSGFYLCAWMNGQNTEAFFGQGTRLTVV.

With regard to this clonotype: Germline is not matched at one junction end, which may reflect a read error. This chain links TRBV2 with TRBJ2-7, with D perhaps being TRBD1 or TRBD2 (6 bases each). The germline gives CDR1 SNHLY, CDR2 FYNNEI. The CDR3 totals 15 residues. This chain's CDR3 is CVSRSGGTSSSEQYF. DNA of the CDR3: TGTGTCAGCAGGAGCGGCGGGACAAGCTCCTCCGAGCAGTACTTC.

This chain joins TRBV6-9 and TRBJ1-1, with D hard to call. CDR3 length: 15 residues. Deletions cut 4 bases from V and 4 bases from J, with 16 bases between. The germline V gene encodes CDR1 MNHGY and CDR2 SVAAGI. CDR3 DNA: TGTGCCAGCAGTTCCGCTGGCACTCGAGGCACTGAAGCTTTCTTT. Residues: CASSSAGTRGTEAFF.

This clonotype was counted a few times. The CDR3: CASSADGLGNFYNEQFF. CDR3 DNA: TGTGCCAGCAGCGCTGACGGACTGGGAAATTTCTACAATGAGCAGTTCTTC. The V call is TRBV9, the J call TRBJ2-1; D is perhaps TRBD2 (5 bases). Germline CDR1 is SGDLS and CDR2 is YYNGEE. V lost 3 bases to trimming and J lost 3 bases, with 19 bases between them. The CDR3 has 17 residues.

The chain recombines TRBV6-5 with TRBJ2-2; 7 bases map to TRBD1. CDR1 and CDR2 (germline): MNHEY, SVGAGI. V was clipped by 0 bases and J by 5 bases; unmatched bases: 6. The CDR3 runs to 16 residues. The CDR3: CASSYSKGGHTGELFF. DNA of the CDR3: TGTGCCAGCAGTTACTCGAAAGGGGGCCATACCGGGGAGCTGTTTTTT.

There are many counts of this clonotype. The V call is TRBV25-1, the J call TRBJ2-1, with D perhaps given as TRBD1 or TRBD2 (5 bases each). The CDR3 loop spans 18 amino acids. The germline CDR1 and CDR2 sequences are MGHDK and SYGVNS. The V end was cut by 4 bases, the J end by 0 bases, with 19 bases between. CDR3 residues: CASSGPTPGRISYNEQFF. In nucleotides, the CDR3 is TGTGCCAGCAGTGGACCAACCCCGGGACGGATCTCCTACAATGAGCAGTTCTTC.

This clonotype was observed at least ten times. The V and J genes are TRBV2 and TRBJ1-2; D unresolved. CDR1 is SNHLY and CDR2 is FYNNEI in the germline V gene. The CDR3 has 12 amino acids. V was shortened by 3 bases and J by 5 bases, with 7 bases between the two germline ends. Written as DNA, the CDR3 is TGTGCCAGCAGTGAGAGGTTTTATGGCTACACCTTC. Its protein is CASSERFYGYTF.

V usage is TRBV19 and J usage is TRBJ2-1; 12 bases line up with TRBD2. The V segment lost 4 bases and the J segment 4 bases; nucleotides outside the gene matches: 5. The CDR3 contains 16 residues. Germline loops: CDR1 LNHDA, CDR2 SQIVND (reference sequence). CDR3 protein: CASSRWTSGTYNEQFF. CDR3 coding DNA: TGTGCCAGTAGTAGATGGACTAGCGGGACTTACAATGAGCAGTTCTTC.

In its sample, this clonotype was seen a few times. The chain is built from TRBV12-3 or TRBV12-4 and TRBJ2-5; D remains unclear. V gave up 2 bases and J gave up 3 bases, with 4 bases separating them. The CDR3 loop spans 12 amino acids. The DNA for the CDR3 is TGTGCCAGCAGTTTAAAGAAAGAGACCCAGTACTTC. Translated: CASSLKKETQYF.

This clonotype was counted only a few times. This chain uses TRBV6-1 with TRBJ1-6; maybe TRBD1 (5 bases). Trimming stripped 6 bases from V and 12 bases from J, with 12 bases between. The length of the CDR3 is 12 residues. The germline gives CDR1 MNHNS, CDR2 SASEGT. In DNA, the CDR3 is TGTGCCAGCAGGGGAGGGGTGGGACCCCTCCACTTT. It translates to CASRGGVGPLHF.

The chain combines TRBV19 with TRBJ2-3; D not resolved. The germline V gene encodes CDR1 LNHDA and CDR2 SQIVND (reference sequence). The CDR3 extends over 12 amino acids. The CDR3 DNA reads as TGTGCTACCGAGGATAAGACAGATACGCAGTATTTT. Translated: CATEDKTDTQYF.

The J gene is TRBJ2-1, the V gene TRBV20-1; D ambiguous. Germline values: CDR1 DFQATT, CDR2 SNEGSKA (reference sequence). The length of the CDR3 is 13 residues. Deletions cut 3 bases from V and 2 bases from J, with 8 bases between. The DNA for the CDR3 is TGCAGTGCTAGCCCCACTCCCTACAATGAGCAGTTCTTC. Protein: CSASPTPYNEQFF.

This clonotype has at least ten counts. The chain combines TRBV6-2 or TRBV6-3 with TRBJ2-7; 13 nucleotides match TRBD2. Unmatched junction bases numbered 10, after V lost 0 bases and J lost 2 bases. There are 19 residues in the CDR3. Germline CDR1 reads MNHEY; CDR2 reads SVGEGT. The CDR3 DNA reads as TGTGCCAGCAGTTACTCGATCGGGACTAGCGGGGCCCAGGCCTACGAGCAGTACTTC. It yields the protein CASSYSIGTSGAQAYEQYF.

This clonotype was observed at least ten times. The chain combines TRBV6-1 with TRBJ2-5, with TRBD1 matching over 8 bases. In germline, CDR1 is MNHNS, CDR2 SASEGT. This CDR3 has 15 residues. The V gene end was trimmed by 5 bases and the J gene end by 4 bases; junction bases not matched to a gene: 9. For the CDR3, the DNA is TGTGCCAGCAGTAAAGACAGGGGAGTGGGAGAGACCCAGTACTTC. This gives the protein CASSKDRGVGETQYF.

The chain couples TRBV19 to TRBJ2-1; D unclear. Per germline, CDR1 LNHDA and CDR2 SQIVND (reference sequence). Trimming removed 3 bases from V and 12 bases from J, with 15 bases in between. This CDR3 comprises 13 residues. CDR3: CASSIIGQSGQFF. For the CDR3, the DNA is TGTGCCAGTAGTATCATAGGCCAGTCGGGGCAGTTCTTC.

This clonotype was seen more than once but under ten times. CDR3 amino acids: CASTRGGYEQFF. The CDR3 DNA reads as TGTGCCAGCACCCGAGGGGGCTATGAGCAGTTCTTC. The chain carries TRBV6-1 and TRBJ2-1; TRBD1 matches at 7 bases. Germline-derived CDR1 and CDR2 are MNHNS and SASEGT. The CDR3 spans 12 residues. Trimming cost V 7 bases and J 8 bases; bases outside gene matches: 5.

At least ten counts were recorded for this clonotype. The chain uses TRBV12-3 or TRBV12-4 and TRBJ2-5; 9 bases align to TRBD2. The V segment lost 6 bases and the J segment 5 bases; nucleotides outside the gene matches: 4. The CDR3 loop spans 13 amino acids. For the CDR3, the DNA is TGTGCCAGCAGCCGACTAGCGGAGGAGACCCAGTACTTC. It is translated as CASSRLAEETQYF.